The sequence of this T cell receptor (beta chain) was determined in a study of shared clonotypes between healthy human individuals. Study in general: Each donor had three CD4 naive, three CD4 memory, two CD8 naive and one CD8 memory plate.

Per the study methods: ImmunoSEQ output lacked quality scores and full-length reads, limiting matched filtering. The method was immunoSEQ multiplex PCR; TCRdb's version includes in-frame clones alone and lacks a portion of them. For V, J and clone size, that table is used; D and trimming come from the DNA. The data hold 980,000 or so clones, with 76% observed a single time. The study, taken as a whole, reports: Larger estimated richness was generally seen in naive subsets than in memory subsets.

The CDR3 is made up of 14 amino acids. V was cut by 2 bases and J by 0 bases, with 7 bases left in between. Germline V gene sequence: CDR1 SGHDT, CDR2 YYEEEE. In its sample, this clone was seen a few times. Antigen: not known. Those who donated were healthy HIV-negative adults, with no recent acute infections or vaccinations reported. This TCR was recovered from a young man in good health. Material: memory CD4+ T cells sorted from blood. Noted subset: CD45RA-negative fraction. The V gene is TRBV5-6, the J gene TRBJ2-3; the D gene is possibly TRBD2 (6 bases). CDR3 coding DNA: TGTGCCAGCAGCTTCGGGGGAAGCACAGATACGCAGTATTTT. Its protein is CASSFGGSTDTQYF.